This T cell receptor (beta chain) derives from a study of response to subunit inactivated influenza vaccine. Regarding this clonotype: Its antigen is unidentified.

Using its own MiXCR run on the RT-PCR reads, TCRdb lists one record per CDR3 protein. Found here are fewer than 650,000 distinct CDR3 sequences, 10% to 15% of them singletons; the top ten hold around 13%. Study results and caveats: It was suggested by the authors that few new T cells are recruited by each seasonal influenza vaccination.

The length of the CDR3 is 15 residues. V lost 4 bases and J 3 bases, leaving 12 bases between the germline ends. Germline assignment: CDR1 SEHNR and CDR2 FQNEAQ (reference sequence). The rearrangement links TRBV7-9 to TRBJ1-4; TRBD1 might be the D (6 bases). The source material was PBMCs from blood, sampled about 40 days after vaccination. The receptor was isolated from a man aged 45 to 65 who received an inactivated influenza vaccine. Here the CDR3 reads CASSSWTDPNEKLFF. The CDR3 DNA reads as TGTGCCAGCAGCTCCTGGACAGACCCTAATGAAAAACTGTTTTTT. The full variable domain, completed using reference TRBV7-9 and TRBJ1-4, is DTGVSQNPRHKITKRGQNVTFRCDPISEHNRLYWYRQTLGQGPEFLTYFQNEAQLEKSRLLSDRFSAERPKGSFSTLEIQRTEQGDSAMYLCASSSWTDPNEKLFFGSGTQLSVL.